The T cell receptor beta chain under discussion was sequenced for a study of blood T cells in healthy people across ages (dated by TCRdb to between 2015 and 2016). For the wider study: In model experiments, template switching captured roughly one uniquely barcoded TCR beta cDNA molecule for every two T cells. Using deep sequencing normalized with unique cDNA molecular identifiers, the study measured how TCR beta repertoire diversity changes with age. The donors were split into four age groups: young (average 16 years), middle-aged (nearly 40), aged (about 62) and long-lived (under 90). Donors of different ages were randomly distributed across sequencing lanes to avoid experimental bias. The study analyzed two additional independent replicas of 1 million unique cDNA reads from the same blood draw for two donors, one aged 18 to 30 and one aged 80 or older.

V is cut back by 1 base and J by 2 bases, with 5 bases in the junction unmatched. The CDR3, from cysteine to phenylalanine, totals 15 residues. Just CDR3 DNA is preserved here, 45 bases in frame from base 1. The germline V gene (reference sequence) gives CDR1 as LGHDT and CDR2 as YNNKEL. The investigation overall reported the following: Compared with the aged group, the long-lived group had more naive CD4+ T cells, fewer expanded clones and increased TCR diversity, a pattern suggesting age selection. Because profiling used bulk unsorted PBMCs, naive and antigen-experienced compartments could not be compared conclusively. Because the CMV infection status of the donors was unknown, age-related changes in expanded clonotypes may potentially have been confounded. Observed TCR beta diversity per million T cells fell roughly linearly with age, and a significant reduction was already apparent by age about 43. Estimates of total diversity based on one million sequenced T cells were regarded as lower bounds and as underestimates. There was a strong correlation between observed TCR beta diversity and the percentage of naive T cells measured by flow cytometry.

This clonotype appeared a few times. No cognate antigen has been identified for it. Nothing much larger sits one base from this clone, and base qualities are not available. Donors were 39 systemically healthy Caucasian individuals from Russia aged 6 to 90 years. Each donor gave around 9 milliliters of peripheral blood, collected into EDTA-treated Vacutainer tubes. Ficoll-Paque density-gradient centrifugation was used to isolate PBMCs, with at least 6.5 million obtained per sample. Trizol reagent was used to extract total RNA from the PBMCs, yielding at least 5 micrograms per sample. Naive CD45RAhigh/CD27high T cell percentages were measured by flow cytometry on a PBMC aliquot from every donor. The library came from 5' RACE. Sequencing instrument: Illumina HiSeq 2500. The second PCR ran for roughly 7 to 11 cycles and used a J-beta primer mix along with a sample-barcoded 5' primer. Each TCR beta cDNA molecule received a unique molecular identifier from a template-switch 5' adaptor carrying 12 random nucleotides. At least 3 million CDR3-containing paired-end reads were obtained from each sample. All of the RNA was converted into first-strand cDNA using the Mint cDNA synthesis kit, with a TRBC-specific oligonucleotide serving as the primer. All cDNA was treated with uracil-DNA glycosylase and then went through a first 18-cycle PCR with the universal primers M1SS and BC2_uni_R. Turning to the authors' computational methods: For normalization, 1 million high-quality reads, each with a distinct molecular identifier, were randomly selected from each sample. Reads sharing molecular identifiers were discarded rather than binned into consensus sequences. MiTCR, run with a Q25 quality threshold and the strictest error-elimination algorithm, handled CDR3 identification, clonotype clustering and error correction. A nonparametric unseen species model with Euler transformation was used to estimate lower-bound total TCR beta diversity. In-frame beta chains were kept once TCRdb had trimmed the public reads at Q25 with fastp and called clones with MiXCR. Entries are consolidated by CDR3 protein sequence, retaining the most common genes and DNA. These V and J calls originate from TCRdb's pipeline instead of the authors' own analysis. This sample lists over 950,000 distinct CDR3 sequences; about 53% were detected once. The ten largest clones capture about 22% of the sample.

The rearrangement joined TRBV3-1 to TRBJ2-7; 7 junctional bases match TRBD2. Sequenced input: blood. The TCR was taken from a woman aged 55-70 years in good health. The DNA reads as follows: TGTGCCAGCAGCCAAGGTCTGGGAGGGCCCTACGAGCAGTACTTC. Its translation is CASSQGLGGPYEQYF.